This TCR beta chain was retrieved from a study of Tregs in tolerant kidney transplant recipients. Regarding the study as a whole: Biological reproducibility was not directly addressed in this study.

Here immunoSEQ multiplex PCR was the method, and the copy in TCRdb shows in-frame clones only, minus some. The sample lists about 52,000 clones; approximately 90% were seen once. Of note for this clone: Its antigen is currently unknown.

Germline CDR1 ENHRY, CDR2 SYGVKD. Trimming at V came to 5 bases and at J to 5 bases, leaving 2 bases not matched to a gene. The CDR3 totals 14 residues. Related graft donors supplied nonmyeloablative bone marrow transplants, and mixed chimerism was transient. Unstimulated Tregs (CD4+CD25+CD127-) and CD4+CD25- non-Tregs were sorted from PBMCs. V is TRBV10-3 and J is TRBJ2-2; TRBD1 aligns across 10 bases. The TCR was taken from a human patient who received a combined kidney and bone marrow transplant. Among the T cells, some may be from the graft donor. The sequenced sample was CD8+ T cells from blood (PBMCs), obtained 24 months after the transplant. CDR3 sequence: CAISPGQGTGELFF. The CDR3 nucleotides read TGTGCCATCAGTCCGGGACAGGGGACCGGGGAGCTGTTTTTT.